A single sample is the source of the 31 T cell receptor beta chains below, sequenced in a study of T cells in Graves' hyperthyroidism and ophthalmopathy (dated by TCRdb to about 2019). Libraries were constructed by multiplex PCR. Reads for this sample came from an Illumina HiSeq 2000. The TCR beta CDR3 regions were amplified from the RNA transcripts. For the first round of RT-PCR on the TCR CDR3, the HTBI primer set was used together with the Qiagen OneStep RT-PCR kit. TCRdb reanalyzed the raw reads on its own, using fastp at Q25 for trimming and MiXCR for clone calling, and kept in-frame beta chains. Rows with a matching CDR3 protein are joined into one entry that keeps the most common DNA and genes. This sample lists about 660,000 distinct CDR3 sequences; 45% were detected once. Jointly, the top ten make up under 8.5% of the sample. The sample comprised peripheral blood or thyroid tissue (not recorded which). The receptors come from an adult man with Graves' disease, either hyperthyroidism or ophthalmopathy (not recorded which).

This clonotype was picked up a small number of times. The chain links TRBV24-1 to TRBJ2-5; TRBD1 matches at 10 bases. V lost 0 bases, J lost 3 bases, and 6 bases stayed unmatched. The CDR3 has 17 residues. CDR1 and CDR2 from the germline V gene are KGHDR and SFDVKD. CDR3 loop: CATSDLWGDRGKETQYF. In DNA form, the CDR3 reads TGTGCCACCAGTGATTTGTGGGGGGACAGGGGAAAAGAGACCCAGTACTTC.

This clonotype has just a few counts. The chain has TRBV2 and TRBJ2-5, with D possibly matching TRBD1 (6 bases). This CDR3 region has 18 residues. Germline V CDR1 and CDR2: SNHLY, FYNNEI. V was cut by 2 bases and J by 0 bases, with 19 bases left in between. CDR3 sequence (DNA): TGTGCCAGCAGTGAAAGGACAGAGGATTGGAGGTACCAAGAGACCCAGTACTTC. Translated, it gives CASSERTEDWRYQETQYF.

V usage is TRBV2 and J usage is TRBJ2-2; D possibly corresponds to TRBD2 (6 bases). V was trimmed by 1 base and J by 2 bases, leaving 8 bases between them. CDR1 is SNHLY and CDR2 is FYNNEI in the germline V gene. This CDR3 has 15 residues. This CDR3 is CASSEGTINTGELFF. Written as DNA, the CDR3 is TGTGCCAGCAGTGAAGGGACTATAAACACCGGGGAGCTGTTTTTT.

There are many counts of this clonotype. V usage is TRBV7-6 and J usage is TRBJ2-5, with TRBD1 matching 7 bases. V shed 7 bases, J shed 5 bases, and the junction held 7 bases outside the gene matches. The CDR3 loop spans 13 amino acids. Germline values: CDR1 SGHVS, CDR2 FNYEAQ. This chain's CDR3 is CASKTRGLETQYF. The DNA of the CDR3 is TGTGCCAGCAAGACAAGGGGGCTGGAGACCCAGTACTTC.

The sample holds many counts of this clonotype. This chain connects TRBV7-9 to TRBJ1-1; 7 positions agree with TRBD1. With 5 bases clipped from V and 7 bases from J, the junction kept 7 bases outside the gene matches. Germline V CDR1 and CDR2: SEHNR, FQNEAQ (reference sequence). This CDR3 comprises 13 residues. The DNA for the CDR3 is TGTGCCAGCAGCCTGAAGGGGGCAGGTGAAGCTTTCTTT. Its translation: CASSLKGAGEAFF.

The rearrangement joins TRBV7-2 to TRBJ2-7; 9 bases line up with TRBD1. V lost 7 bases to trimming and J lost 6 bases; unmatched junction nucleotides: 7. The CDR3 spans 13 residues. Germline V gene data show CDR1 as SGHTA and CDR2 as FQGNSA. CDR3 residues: CASNPGQGREQYF. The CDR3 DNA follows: TGTGCCAGCAACCCTGGACAGGGGCGCGAGCAGTACTTC.

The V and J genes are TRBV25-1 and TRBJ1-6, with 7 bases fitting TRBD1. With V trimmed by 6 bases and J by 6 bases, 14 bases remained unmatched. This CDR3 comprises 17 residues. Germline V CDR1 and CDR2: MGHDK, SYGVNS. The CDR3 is CASSLVAPGTANSPLHF. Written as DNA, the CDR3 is TGTGCCAGCAGCTTGGTGGCCCCCGGGACAGCTAATTCACCCCTCCACTTT.

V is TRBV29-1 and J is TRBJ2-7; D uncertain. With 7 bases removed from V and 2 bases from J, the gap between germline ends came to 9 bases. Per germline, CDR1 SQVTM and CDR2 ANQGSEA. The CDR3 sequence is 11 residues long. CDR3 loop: CSGTAPYEQYF. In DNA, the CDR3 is TGCAGCGGAACAGCGCCCTACGAGCAGTACTTC.

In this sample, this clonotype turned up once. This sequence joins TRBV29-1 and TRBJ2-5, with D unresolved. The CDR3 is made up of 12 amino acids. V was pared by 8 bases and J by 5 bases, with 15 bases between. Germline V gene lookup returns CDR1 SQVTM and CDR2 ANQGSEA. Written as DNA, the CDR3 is TGCAGCCCACAAAGCGTTGGGGAGACCCAGTACTTC. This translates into CSPQSVGETQYF.

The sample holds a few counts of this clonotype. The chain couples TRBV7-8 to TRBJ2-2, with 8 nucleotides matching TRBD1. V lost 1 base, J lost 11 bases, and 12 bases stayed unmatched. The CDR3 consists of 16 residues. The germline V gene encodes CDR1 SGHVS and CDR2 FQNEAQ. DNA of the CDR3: TGTGCCAGCAGCTTAGAGGTCGGGACAGGCCTACGTGAGCTGTTTTTT. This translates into CASSLEVGTGLRELFF.

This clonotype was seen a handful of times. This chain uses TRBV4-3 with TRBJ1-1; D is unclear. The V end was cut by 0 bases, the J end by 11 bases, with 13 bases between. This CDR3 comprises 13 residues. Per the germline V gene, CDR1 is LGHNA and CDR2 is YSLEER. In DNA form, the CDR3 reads TGCGCCAGCAGCCAAGATCTGGGTATCCATGCTTTCTTT. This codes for CASSQDLGIHAFF.

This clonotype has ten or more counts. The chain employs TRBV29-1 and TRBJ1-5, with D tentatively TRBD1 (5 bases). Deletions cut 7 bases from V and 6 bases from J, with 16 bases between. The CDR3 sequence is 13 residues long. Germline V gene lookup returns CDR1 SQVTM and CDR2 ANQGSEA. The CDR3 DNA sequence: TGCAGCGCCGGAAGGGGAAAAGGTCAGCCCCAGCATTTT. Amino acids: CSAGRGKGQPQHF.

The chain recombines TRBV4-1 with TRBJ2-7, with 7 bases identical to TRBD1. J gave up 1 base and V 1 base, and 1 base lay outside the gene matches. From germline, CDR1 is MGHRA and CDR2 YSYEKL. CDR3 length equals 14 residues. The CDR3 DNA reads TGCGCCAGCAGCCAAGGGGACAGATCCTACGAGCAGTACTTC. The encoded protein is CASSQGDRSYEQYF.

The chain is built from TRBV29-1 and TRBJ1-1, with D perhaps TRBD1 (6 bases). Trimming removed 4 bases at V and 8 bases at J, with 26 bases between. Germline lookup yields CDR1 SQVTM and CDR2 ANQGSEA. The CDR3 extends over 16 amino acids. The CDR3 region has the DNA TGCAGCGTTGTAATAAGGGTGAAAACCGGGACAAGAGAAGCTTTCTTT. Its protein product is CSVVIRVKTGTREAFF.

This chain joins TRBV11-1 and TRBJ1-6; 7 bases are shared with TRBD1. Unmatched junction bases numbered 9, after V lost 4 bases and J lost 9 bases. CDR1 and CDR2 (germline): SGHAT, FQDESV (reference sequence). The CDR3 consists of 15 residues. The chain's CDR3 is CASSSTTGPRSPLHF. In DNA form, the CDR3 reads TGTGCCAGCAGCTCAACGACAGGGCCCCGTTCACCCCTCCACTTT.

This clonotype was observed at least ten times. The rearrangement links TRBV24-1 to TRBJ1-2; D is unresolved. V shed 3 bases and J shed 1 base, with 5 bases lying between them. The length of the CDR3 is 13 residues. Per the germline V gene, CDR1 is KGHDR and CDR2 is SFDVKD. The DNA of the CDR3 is TGTGCCACCAGTGATCGGGTTAACTATGGCTACACCTTC. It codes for CATSDRVNYGYTF.

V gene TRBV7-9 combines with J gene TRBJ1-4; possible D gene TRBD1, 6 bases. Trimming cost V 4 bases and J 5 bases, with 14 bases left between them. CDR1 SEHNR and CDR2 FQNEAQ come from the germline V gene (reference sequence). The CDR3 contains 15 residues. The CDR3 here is CASSSQGTRNEKLFF. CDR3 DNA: TGTGCCAGCAGCTCTCAGGGGACAAGAAATGAAAAACTGTTTTTT.

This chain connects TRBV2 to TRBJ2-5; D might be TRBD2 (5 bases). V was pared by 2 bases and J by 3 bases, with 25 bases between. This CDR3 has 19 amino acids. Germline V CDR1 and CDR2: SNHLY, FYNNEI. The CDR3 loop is CASSEHIGGWVEEKETQYF. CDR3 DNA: TGTGCCAGCAGTGAACATATCGGCGGGTGGGTCGAGGAAAAAGAGACCCAGTACTTC.

CDR3 in DNA: TGTGCCAGCAGCCATGGAAACCAAGAGACCCAGTACTTC. Its protein is CASSHGNQETQYF. The chain combines TRBV7-3 with TRBJ2-5; D is unresolved. This CDR3 region has 13 residues. The ends were cut back, 5 bases at V and 0 bases at J, with 7 bases in the middle. Germline V gene data show CDR1 as SGHTA and CDR2 as FQGTGA.

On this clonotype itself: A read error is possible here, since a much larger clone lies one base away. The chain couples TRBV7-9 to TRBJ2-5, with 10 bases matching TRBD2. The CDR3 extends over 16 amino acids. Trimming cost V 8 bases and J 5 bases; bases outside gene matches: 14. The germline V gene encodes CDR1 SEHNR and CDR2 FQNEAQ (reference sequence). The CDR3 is CASGEERSGRTETQYF. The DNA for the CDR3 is TGTGCCAGCGGGGAGGAGCGTAGCGGGAGGACTGAGACCCAGTACTTC. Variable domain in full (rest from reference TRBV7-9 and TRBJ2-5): DTGVSQNPRHKITKRGQNVTFRCDPISEHNRLYWYRQTLGQGPEFLTYFQNEAQLEKSRLLSDRFSAERPKGSFSTLEIQRTEQGDSAMYLCASGEERSGRTETQYFGPGTRLLVL.

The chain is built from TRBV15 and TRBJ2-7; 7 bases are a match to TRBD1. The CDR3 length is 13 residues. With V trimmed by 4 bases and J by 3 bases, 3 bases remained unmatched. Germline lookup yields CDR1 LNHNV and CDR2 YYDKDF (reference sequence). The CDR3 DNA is TGTGCCACCAGCACCGACAGGGACTACGAGCAGTACTTC. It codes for CATSTDRDYEQYF.

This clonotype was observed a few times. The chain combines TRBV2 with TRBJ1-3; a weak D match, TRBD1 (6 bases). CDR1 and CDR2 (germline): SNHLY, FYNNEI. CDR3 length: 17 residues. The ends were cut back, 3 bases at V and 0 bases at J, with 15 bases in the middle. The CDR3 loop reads CASSDYSQGFSGNTIYF. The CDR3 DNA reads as TGTGCCAGCAGTGACTACTCACAGGGTTTCTCTGGAAACACCATATATTTT.

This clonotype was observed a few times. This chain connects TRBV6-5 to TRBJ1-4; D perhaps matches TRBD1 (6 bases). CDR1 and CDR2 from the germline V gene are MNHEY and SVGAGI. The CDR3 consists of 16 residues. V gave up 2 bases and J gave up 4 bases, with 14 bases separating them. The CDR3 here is CASSYPMDRYNEKLFF. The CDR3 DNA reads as TGTGCCAGCAGTTACCCAATGGACAGATATAATGAAAAACTGTTTTTT.

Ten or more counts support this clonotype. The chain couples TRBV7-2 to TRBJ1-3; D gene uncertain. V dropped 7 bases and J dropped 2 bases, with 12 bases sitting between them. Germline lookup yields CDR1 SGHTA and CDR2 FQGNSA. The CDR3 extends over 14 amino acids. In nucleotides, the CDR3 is TGTGCCAGCACCTATGACGGGACTGGAAACACCATATATTTT. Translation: CASTYDGTGNTIYF.

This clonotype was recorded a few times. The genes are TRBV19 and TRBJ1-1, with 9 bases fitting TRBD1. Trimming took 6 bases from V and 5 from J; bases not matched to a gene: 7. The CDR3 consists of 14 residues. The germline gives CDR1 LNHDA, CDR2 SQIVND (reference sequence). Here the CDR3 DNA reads TGTGCCAGTAGGGCCAGGGACAGGGAAACTGAAGCTTTCTTT. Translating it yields CASRARDRETEAFF.

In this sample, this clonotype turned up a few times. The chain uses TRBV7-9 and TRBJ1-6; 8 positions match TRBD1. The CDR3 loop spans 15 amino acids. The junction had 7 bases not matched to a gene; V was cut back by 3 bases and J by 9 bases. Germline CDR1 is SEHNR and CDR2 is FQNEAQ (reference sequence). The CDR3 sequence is CASSFGQGMGSPLHF. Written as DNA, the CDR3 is TGTGCCAGCAGCTTCGGACAGGGTATGGGTTCACCCCTCCACTTT.

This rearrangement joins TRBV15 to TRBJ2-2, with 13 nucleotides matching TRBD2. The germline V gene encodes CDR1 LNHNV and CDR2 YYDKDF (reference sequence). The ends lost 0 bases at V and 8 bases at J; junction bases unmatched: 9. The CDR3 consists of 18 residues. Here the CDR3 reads CATSRDRRLAGGGGELFF. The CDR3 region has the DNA TGTGCCACCAGCAGAGACCGAAGACTAGCGGGAGGCGGTGGGGAGCTGTTTTTT.

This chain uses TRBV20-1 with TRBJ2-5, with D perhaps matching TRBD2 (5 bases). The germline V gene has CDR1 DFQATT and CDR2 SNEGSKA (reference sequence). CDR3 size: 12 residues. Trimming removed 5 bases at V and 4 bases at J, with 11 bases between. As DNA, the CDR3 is TGCAGTGCTGACTACTCCCCAGAGACCCAGTACTTC. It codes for CSADYSPETQYF.

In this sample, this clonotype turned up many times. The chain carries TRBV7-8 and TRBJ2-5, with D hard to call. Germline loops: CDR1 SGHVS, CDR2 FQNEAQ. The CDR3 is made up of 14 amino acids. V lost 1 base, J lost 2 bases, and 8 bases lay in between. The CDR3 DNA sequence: TGTGCCAGCAGCTTAGATGTACCTCAAGAGACCCAGTACTTC. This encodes CASSLDVPQETQYF.

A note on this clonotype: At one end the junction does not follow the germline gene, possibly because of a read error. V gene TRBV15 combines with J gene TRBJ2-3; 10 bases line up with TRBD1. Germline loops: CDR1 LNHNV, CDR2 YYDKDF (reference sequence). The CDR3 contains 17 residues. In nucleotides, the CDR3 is TGTGCCACCAGCAGAGACGCCACCGGGACAGGGGCAGATACGCAGTGTTTT. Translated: CATSRDATGTGADTQCF.

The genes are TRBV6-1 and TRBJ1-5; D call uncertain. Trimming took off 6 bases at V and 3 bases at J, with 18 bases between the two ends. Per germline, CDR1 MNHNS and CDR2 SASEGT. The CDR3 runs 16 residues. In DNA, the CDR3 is TGTGCCAGCAGGCTTGTGCACGGGAACAACAATCAGCCCCAGCATTTT. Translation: CASRLVHGNNNQPQHF.